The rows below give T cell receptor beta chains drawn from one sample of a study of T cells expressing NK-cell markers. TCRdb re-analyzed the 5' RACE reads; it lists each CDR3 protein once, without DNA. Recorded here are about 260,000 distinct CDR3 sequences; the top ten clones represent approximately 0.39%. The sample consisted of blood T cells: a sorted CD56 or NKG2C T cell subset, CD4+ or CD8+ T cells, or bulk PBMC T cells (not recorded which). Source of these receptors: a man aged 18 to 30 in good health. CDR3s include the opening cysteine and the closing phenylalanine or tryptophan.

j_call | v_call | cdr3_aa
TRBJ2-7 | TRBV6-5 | CASSYSRQANYEQYF
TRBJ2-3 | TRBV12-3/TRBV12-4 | CASGWAGGGSTDTQYF
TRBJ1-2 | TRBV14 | CASSPGTTSCTF
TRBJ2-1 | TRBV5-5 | CASSGRTGPYNEQFF
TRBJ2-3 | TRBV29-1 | CSVARQGLDTQYF
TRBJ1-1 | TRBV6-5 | CACYRDRGLTEAFF
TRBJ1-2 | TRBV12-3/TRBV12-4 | CASRGTVDYGYTF
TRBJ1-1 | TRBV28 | CASSSLGGRGTEAFF
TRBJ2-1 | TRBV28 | CASSPPTPGGNEQFF
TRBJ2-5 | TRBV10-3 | CATRSGTAQETQYF
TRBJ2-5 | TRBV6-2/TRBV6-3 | CASSYALAGIQETQYF
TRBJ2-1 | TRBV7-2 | CASSLSSATEQFF
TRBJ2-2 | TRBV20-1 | CSARAGSSVGTGELFF
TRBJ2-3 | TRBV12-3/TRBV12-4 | CASSTLLAGVSDTQYF
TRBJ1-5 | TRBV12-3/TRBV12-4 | CASSRRVEGPQHF
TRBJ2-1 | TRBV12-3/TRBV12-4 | CASSLTGFGEQFF
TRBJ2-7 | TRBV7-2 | CASSHTGNVHEQYF
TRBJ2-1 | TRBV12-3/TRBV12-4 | CASSLEFGTSGANEQFF
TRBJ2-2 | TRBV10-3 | CAISERETGELFF
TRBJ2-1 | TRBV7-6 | CASSLVGLAGDNEQFF
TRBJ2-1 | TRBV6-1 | CASRRLAMSSYNEQFF
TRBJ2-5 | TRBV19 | CASNTGLAEETQYF
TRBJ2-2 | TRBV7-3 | CASSLQAVAGWGGELFF
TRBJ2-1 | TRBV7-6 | CASSFGGEQFF
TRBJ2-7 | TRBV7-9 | CASSPTSGSSYEQYF
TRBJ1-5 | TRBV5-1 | CASSPGPGVPQHF
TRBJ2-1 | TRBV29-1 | CSVTEGWGNEQFF
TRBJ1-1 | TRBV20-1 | CSANRRTNTEAFF
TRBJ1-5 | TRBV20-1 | CSARERFENSSNQPQHF
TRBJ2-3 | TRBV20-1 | CSAGDLKDTQYF